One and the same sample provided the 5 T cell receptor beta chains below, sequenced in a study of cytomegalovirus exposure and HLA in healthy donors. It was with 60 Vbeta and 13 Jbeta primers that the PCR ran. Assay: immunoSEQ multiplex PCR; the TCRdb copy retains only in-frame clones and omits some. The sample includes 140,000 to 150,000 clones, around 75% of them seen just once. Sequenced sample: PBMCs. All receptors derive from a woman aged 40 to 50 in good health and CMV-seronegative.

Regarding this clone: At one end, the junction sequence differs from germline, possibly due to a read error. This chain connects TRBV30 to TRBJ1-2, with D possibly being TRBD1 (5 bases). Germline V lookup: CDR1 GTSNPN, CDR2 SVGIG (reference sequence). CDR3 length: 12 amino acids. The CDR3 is CAWSGQQASNYF. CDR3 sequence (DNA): TGTGCCTGGAGTGGACAACAGGCCTCTAATTACTTC.

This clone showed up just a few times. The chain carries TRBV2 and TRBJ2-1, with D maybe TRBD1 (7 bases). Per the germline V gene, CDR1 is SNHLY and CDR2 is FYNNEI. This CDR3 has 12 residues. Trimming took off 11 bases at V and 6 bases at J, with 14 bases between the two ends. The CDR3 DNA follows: TGTGCCCGACAGGGAGGCAGCAATGAGCAGTTCTTC. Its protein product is CARQGGSNEQFF.

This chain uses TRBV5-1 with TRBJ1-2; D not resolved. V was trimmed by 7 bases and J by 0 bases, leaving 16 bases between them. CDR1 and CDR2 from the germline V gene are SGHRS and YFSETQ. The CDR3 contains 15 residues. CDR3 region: CASFINPGTNYGYTF. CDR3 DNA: TGCGCCAGCTTTATAAACCCCGGGACTAACTATGGCTACACCTTC.

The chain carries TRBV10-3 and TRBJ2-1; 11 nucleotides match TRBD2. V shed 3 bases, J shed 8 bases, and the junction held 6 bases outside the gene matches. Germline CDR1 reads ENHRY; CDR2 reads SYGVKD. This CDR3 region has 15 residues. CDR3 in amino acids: CAISERLAGGYEQFF. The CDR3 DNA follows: TGTGCCATCAGTGAACGGCTAGCGGGAGGCTATGAGCAGTTCTTC.

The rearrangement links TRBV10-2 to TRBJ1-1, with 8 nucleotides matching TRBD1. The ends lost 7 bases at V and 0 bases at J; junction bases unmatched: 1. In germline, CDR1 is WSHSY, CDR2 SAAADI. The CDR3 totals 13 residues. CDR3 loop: CASKGQVNTEAFF. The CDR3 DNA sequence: TGCGCCAGCAAGGGACAGGTGAACACTGAAGCTTTCTTT.